What follows are 27 T cell receptor beta chains derived from one specimen sequenced in a study of cytomegalovirus exposure and HLA in healthy donors. Primers for the PCR totalled 60 Vbeta and 13 Jbeta. The table came from immunoSEQ multiplex PCR; TCRdb's copy has only in-frame clones and leaves some out. The sample carries 100,000 to 150,000 clones, 70% to 85% recorded once. The sequencing sample was made of PBMCs. The receptors were sampled from a woman aged 60 to 75 in good health and CMV-seropositive.

In its sample, this clone was seen a few times. This sequence joins TRBV15 and TRBJ1-3; weak D call: TRBD1 (6 bases). The CDR3 has 15 amino acids. Germline CDR1 LNHNV, CDR2 YYDKDF (reference sequence). The V end was cut by 3 bases, the J end by 0 bases, with 9 bases between. The CDR3: CATSRRGYSGNTIYF. The CDR3 coding sequence is TGTGCCACCAGCAGGAGGGGGTACTCTGGAAACACCATATATTTT.

The chain uses TRBV10-1 and TRBJ1-2; D is possibly TRBD1 (6 bases). CDR1 is WNHNN, CDR2 SYGVQD, per germline (reference sequence). The CDR3 has 13 residues. The ends were cut back, 8 bases at V and 8 bases at J, with 18 bases in the middle. The CDR3 coding sequence is TGCGCCAGCGGTTCTAACAGGGTCGGCGGCTACACCTTC. The encoded protein is CASGSNRVGGYTF.

The chain carries TRBV5-1 and TRBJ1-2, with a possible D match to TRBD1 (5 bases). CDR3 length: 13 amino acids. V was pared by 3 bases and J by 4 bases, with 10 bases between. The V gene's germline CDR1 is SGHRS and CDR2 YFSETQ. The CDR3 DNA reads as TGCGCCAGCAGCTCCAGGGAACGCTATGGCTACACCTTC. Translation gives CASSSRERYGYTF.

This clone was counted only a few times. This sequence joins TRBV5-1 and TRBJ2-5; D is possibly TRBD2 (6 bases). The germline gives CDR1 SGHRS, CDR2 YFSETQ. The CDR3 sequence is 14 residues long. With 7 bases removed from V and 5 bases from J, the gap between germline ends came to 18 bases. This CDR3 reads CASRGIEGEETQYF. As DNA, the CDR3 is TGCGCCAGCCGGGGGATAGAAGGAGAGGAGACCCAGTACTTC.

The chain recombines TRBV5-1 with TRBJ2-5, with D perhaps matching TRBD1 (6 bases). The end of the DNA fits TRBJ2-7 better, so the J call may be wrong. The CDR3 has 13 amino acids. Germline assignment: CDR1 SGHRS and CDR2 YFSETQ. The CDR3 coding sequence is TGCGCCAGCAGTACGGGACAACGTTACGAGCAGTACTTC. It translates to CASSTGQRYEQYF.

This clone was recorded a few times. The chain joins TRBV28 to TRBJ1-2; TRBD1 aligns across 8 bases. This CDR3 is built from 16 residues. Germline values: CDR1 MDHEN, CDR2 SYDVKM. Unmatched junction bases numbered 17, after V lost 7 bases and J lost 7 bases. The CDR3 nucleotides are TGTGCCAGCAACCCACAGGGGGGCAGCCCTATGTTTGGCTACACCTTC. It codes for CASNPQGGSPMFGYTF.

V gene TRBV29-1 combines with J gene TRBJ2-7, with D possibly TRBD1 on 6 matching bases. Trimming shortened V by 0 bases and J by 4 bases, and 13 bases separated the two germline ends. The length of the CDR3 is 14 residues. The V gene's germline CDR1 is SQVTM and CDR2 ANQGSEA. The CDR3 DNA sequence: TGCAGCGTTGAAGACCAGAGAGGGGGATACGAGCAGTACTTC. As protein: CSVEDQRGGYEQYF.

The chain uses TRBV14 and TRBJ2-5; D might be TRBD2 (6 bases). Germline-derived CDR1 and CDR2 are SGHDN and FVKESK. The CDR3 covers 14 residues. V was shortened by 4 bases and J by 5 bases, with 14 bases between the two germline ends. The CDR3 DNA follows: TGTGCCAGCAGCCGCAGGGCAGGGAGGGAGACCCAGTACTTC. This gives the protein CASSRRAGRETQYF.

The chain uses TRBV4-1 and TRBJ2-5; maybe TRBD2 (7 bases). The DNA end lines up better with TRBJ2-7; the J call may be wrong. The CDR3 extends over 15 amino acids. Germline CDR1 is MGHRA and CDR2 is YSYEKL. In nucleotides, the CDR3 is TGCGCCAGCAGCCAAGCAGAAGGGGGGGCCCACGAGCAGTACTTC. It is translated as CASSQAEGGAHEQYF.

The V call is TRBV4-1, the J call TRBJ1-2; 10 nucleotides line up with TRBD1. V trimming: 1 base; J trimming: 4 bases; junction bases outside the gene matches: 6. There are 16 residues in the CDR3. Germline V gives CDR1 MGHRA, CDR2 YSYEKL. The CDR3, as DNA: TGCGCCAGCAGCCAAGGGGACAGGGGCTCTCGCTATGGCTACACCTTC. It specifies CASSQGDRGSRYGYTF.

This clone occurred once. V gene TRBV25-1 combines with J gene TRBJ2-5; 7 bases fit TRBD2. CDR1 MGHDK and CDR2 SYGVNS come from the germline V gene. The CDR3 totals 14 residues. V was pared by 3 bases and J by 4 bases, with 5 bases of the junction left unmatched. The CDR3 sequence: CASSDFWGGETQYF. CDR3 coding DNA: TGTGCCAGCAGTGATTTTTGGGGGGGAGAGACCCAGTACTTC.

The chain uses TRBV4-1 and TRBJ2-7; D remains unclear. The length of the CDR3 is 15 residues. Looked up from germline, CDR1 is MGHRA and CDR2 is YSYEKL. Trimming stripped 0 bases from V and 2 bases from J, with 11 bases between. CDR3 coding DNA: TGCGCCAGCAGCCAAGATCCCGGCCAGGCCTACGAGCAGTACTTC. Its protein product is CASSQDPGQAYEQYF.

V and J are TRBV2 and TRBJ1-6; maybe TRBD1 (6 bases). CDR3 length: 14 residues. Germline CDR1 is SNHLY and CDR2 is FYNNEI. The germline V and J ends were trimmed by 6 bases and 7 bases, with 13 bases remaining between them. In nucleotides, the CDR3 is TGTGCCAGCAGAAACAGGGTTTCGAATTCACCCCTCCACTTT. Protein sequence: CASRNRVSNSPLHF.

The genes are TRBV5-1 and TRBJ1-2, with D perhaps matching TRBD1 (6 bases). CDR3 length: 15 residues. Germline CDR1 SGHRS, CDR2 YFSETQ. Trimming took 3 bases from V and 4 from J, leaving 16 bases between them. CDR3 sequence: CASSSSGGLGYGYTF. CDR3 DNA: TGCGCCAGCAGCTCCTCGGGGGGGCTGGGCTATGGCTACACCTTC.

The gene calls are TRBV10-3 and TRBJ1-4; the match to TRBD1 covers 8 bases. The CDR3 runs 14 residues. The V segment lost 3 bases and the J segment 8 bases; nucleotides outside the gene matches: 5. In germline, CDR1 is ENHRY, CDR2 SYGVKD. The CDR3 nucleotides are TGTGCCATCAGTGATGGACAGGGACGGGAAAAACTGTTTTTT. This sequence encodes CAISDGQGREKLFF.

The gene calls are TRBV5-1 and TRBJ2-1, with D possibly TRBD2 on 7 matching bases. Trimming left V 10 bases short and J 5 bases short, with 25 bases between. This CDR3 region has 16 residues. CDR1 SGHRS and CDR2 YFSETQ come from the germline V gene. CDR3 sequence (DNA): TGCGCCCTTACACAAACCATGGGGGGGGGCCACAATGAGCAGTTCTTC. Protein sequence: CALTQTMGGGHNEQFF.

Written as DNA, the CDR3 is TGTGCCAGCAGCATATCCCGGAACACCGGGGAGCTGTTTTTT. It translates to CASSISRNTGELFF. The gene calls are TRBV11-2 and TRBJ2-2, with unresolved D. Germline loops: CDR1 SGHAT, CDR2 FQNNGV. The V end lost 5 bases, the J end lost 1 base, and 8 bases lay between the germline ends. This CDR3 has 14 amino acids.

The chain joins TRBV2 to TRBJ1-5, with D perhaps TRBD1 (5 bases). This CDR3 has 14 amino acids. Germline V gene lookup returns CDR1 SNHLY and CDR2 FYNNEI. V gave up 2 bases and J gave up 4 bases, with 9 bases separating them. CDR3 sequence reads: CASSETTVNQPQHF. CDR3 DNA: TGTGCCAGCAGTGAAACGACAGTAAATCAGCCCCAGCATTTT.

This CDR3 reads CASRRGGGYNEQFF. CDR3 nucleotides: TGTGCCAGCAGGCGGGGGGGCGGCTACAATGAGCAGTTCTTC. The rearrangement links TRBV2 to TRBJ2-1; 9 bases are a match to TRBD2. From germline, CDR1 is SNHLY and CDR2 FYNNEI. This CDR3 spans 14 amino acids. J gave up 3 bases and V 6 bases, and 3 bases lay outside the gene matches.

This chain joins TRBV11-1 and TRBJ1-2; a weak D match, TRBD1 (5 bases). V was pared by 2 bases and J by 4 bases, with 8 bases between. CDR1 is SGHAT and CDR2 is FQDESV in the germline V gene (reference sequence). This CDR3 has 13 amino acids. This CDR3 reads CASSLTDSYGYTF. In DNA form, the CDR3 reads TGTGCCAGCAGCTTAACAGACAGCTATGGCTACACCTTC. Filled out from reference TRBV11-1 and TRBJ1-2, the complete variable domain reads EAEVAQSPRYKITEKSQAVAFWCDPISGHATLYWYRQILGQGPELLVQFQDESVVDDSQLPKDRFSAERLKGVDSTLKIQPAELGDSAMYLCASSLTDSYGYTFGSGTRLTVV.

The chain recombines TRBV2 with TRBJ1-5; tentative D call: TRBD1 (5 bases). Per the germline V gene, CDR1 is SNHLY and CDR2 is FYNNEI. The V end was cut by 1 base, the J end by 3 bases, with 7 bases between. The CDR3 covers 14 residues. CDR3 region: CASSEVGPNQPQHF. Here the CDR3 DNA reads TGTGCCAGCAGTGAAGTGGGGCCCAATCAGCCCCAGCATTTT. Combining the CDR3 with reference TRBV2 and TRBJ1-5 gives the whole variable domain EPEVTQTPSHQVTQMGQEVILRCVPISNHLYFYWYRQILGQKVEFLVSFYNNEISEKSEIFDDQFSVERPDGSNFTLKIRSTKLEDSAMYFCASSEVGPNQPQHFGDGTRLSIL.

The rearrangement joins TRBV9 to TRBJ1-2; no clear D gene. The germline gives CDR1 SGDLS, CDR2 YYNGEE. The V gene lost 6 bases and the J gene lost 2 bases, with 11 bases spanning the gap. The CDR3 is 13 residues long. The DNA of the CDR3 is TGTGCCAGCACCTCTAGGAGGAACTATGGCTACACCTTC. Protein: CASTSRRNYGYTF.

The chain carries TRBV18 and TRBJ1-5; TRBD1 matches 12 bases. The length of the CDR3 is 18 residues. CDR1 is KGHSH, CDR2 LQKENI, per germline. The V segment lost 3 bases and the J segment 0 bases; nucleotides outside the gene matches: 6. CDR3 amino acids: CASSPRDRGRDSNQPQHF. CDR3 nucleotides: TGTGCCAGCTCACCCCGGGACAGGGGGCGAGATAGCAATCAGCCCCAGCATTTT.

The J gene is TRBJ2-2, the V gene TRBV27; D might be TRBD2 (5 bases). The CDR3 totals 15 residues. Trimming removed 6 bases at V and 1 base at J, with 12 bases between. Germline V lookup: CDR1 MNHEY, CDR2 SMNVEV (reference sequence). This CDR3 is CASSSSGGNTGELFF. The DNA for the CDR3 is TGTGCCAGCAGCTCATCCGGAGGGAACACCGGGGAGCTGTTTTTT.

J is TRBJ1-1 and V is TRBV5-1, with TRBD1 as a possible D gene (6 bases). Trimming pared 3 bases from V and 3 bases from J, leaving 12 bases between. The CDR3 is 14 residues long. CDR1 SGHRS and CDR2 YFSETQ come from the germline V gene. DNA for the CDR3: TGCGCCAGCAGCTCACTGACAGGATACACTGAAGCTTTCTTT. Translation gives CASSSLTGYTEAFF. Full variable domain (rest looked up from reference TRBV5-1 and TRBJ1-1): KAGVTQTPRYLIKTRGQQVTLSCSPISGHRSVSWYQQTPGQGLQFLFEYFSETQRNKGNFPGRFSGRQFSNSRSEMNVSTLELGDSALYLCASSSLTGYTEAFFGQGTRLTVV.

The rearrangement uses TRBV7-8 and TRBJ1-5, with 7 bases identical to TRBD1. Germline values: CDR1 SGHVS, CDR2 FQNEAQ. The CDR3 length is 15 residues. With V trimmed by 5 bases and J by 5 bases, 9 bases remained unmatched. The CDR3 reads CASSAKTGSDQPQHF. Written as DNA, the CDR3 is TGTGCCAGCAGCGCCAAGACAGGGTCTGATCAGCCCCAGCATTTT.

This rearrangement joins TRBV2 to TRBJ2-5; D might be TRBD1 (5 bases). Germline V gene lookup returns CDR1 SNHLY and CDR2 FYNNEI. CDR3 length equals 13 residues. V was cut by 8 bases and J by 5 bases, with 15 bases left in between. The CDR3 nucleotides are TGTGCCAGCTTACCATCAGGGCGGGAGACCCAGTACTTC. Its translation: CASLPSGRETQYF. The full variable domain, rest sourced from reference TRBV2 and TRBJ2-5, is EPEVTQTPSHQVTQMGQEVILRCVPISNHLYFYWYRQILGQKVEFLVSFYNNEISEKSEIFDDQFSVERPDGSNFTLKIRSTKLEDSAMYFCASLPSGRETQYFGPGTRLLVL.